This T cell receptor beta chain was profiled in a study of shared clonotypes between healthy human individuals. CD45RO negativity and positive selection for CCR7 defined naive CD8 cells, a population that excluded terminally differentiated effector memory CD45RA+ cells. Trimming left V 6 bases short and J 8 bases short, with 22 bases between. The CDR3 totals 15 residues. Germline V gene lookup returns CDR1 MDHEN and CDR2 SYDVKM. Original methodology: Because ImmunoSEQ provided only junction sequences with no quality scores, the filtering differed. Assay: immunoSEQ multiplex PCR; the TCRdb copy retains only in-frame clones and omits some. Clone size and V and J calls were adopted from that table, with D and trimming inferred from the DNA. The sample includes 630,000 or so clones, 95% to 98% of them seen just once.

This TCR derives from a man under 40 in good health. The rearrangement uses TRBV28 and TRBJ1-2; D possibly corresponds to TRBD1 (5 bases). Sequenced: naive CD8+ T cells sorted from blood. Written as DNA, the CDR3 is TGTGCCAGCAGCGGGGAGGGACGACTCTTTGTGGGCTACACCTTC. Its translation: CASSGEGRLFVGYTF.